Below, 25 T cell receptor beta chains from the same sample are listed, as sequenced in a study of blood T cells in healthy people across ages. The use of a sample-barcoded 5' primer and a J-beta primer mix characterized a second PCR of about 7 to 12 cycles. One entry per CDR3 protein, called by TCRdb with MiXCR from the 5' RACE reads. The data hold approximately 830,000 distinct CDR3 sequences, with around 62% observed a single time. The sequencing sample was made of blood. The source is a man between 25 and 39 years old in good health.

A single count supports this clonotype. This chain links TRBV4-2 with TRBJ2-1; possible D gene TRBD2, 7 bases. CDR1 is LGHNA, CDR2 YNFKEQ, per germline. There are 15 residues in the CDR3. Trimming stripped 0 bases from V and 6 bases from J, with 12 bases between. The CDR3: CASSQDRGASNEQFF. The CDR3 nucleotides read TGTGCCAGCAGCCAAGATCGGGGGGCCTCCAATGAGCAGTTCTTC.

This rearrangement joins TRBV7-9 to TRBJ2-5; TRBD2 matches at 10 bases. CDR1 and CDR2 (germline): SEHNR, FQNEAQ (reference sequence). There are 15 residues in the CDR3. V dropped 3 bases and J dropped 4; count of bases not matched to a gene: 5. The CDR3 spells CASSLAWTSGETQYF. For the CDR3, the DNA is TGTGCCAGCAGCTTGGCATGGACTAGCGGAGAGACCCAGTACTTC. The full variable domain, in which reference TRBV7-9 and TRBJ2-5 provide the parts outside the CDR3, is DTGVSQNPRHKITKRGQNVTFRCDPISEHNRLYWYRQTLGQGPEFLTYFQNEAQLEKSRLLSDRFSAERPKGSFSTLEIQRTEQGDSAMYLCASSLAWTSGETQYFGPGTRLLVL.

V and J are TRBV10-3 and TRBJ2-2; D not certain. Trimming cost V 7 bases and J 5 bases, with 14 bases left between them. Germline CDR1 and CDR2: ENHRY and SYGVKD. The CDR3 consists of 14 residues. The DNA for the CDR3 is TGTGCCATCACTGAAAGGATGGGTACCGGGGAGCTGTTTTTT. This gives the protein CAITERMGTGELFF.

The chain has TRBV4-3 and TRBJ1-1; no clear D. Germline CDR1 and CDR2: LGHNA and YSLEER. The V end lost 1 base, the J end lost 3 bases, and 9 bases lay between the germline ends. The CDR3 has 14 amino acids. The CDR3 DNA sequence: TGCGCCAGCAGCCAAGCAGACGTATACACTGAAGCTTTCTTT. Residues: CASSQADVYTEAFF.

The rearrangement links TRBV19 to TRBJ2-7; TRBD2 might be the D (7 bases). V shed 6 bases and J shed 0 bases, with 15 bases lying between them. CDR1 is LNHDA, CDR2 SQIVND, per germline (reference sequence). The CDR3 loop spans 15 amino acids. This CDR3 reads CASSISGGRSYEQYF. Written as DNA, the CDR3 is TGTGCCAGTAGCATTTCGGGGGGCCGCTCCTACGAGCAGTACTTC.

CDR3 DNA sequence: TGTGCCAGCAGCCAAAACAATTACGGTGCCCAGCATTTT. It is translated as CASSQNNYGAQHF. The chain joins TRBV14 to TRBJ1-5; D not resolved. This CDR3 comprises 13 residues. Germline CDR1 SGHDN, CDR2 FVKESK. The V end was cut by 2 bases, the J end by 11 bases, with 13 bases between.

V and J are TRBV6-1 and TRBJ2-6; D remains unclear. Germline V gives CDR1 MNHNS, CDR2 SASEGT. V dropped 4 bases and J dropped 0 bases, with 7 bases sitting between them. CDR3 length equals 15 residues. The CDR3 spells CASSGHSSGANVLTF. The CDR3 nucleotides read TGTGCCAGCAGTGGGCACAGCTCTGGGGCCAACGTCCTGACTTTC.

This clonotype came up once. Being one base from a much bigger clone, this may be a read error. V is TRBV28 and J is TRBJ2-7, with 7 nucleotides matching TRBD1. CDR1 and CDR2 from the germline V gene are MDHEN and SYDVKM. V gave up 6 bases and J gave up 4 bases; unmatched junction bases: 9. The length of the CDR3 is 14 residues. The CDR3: CASRTATGLYEQYF. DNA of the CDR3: TGTGCCAGCAGAACAGCGACAGGGTTGTACGAGCAGTACTTC.

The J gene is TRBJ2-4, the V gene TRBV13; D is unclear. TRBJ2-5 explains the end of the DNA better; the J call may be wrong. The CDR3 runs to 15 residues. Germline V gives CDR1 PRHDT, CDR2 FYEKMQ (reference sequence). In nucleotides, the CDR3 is TGTGCCAGCAGCTTCGCTGCGATTGCTGTGGAGACCCAGTACTTC. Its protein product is CASSFAAIAVETQYF.

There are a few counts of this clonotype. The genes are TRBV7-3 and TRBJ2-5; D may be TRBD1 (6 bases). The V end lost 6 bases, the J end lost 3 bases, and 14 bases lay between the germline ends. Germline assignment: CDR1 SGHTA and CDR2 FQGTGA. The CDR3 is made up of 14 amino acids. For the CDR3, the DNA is TGTGCCAGCAGTCCGGACAGAGAGAAAGAGACCCAGTACTTC. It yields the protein CASSPDREKETQYF.

CDR3 in DNA: TGTGCCAGCACCATTTCCGGGACAGCTAGCCAAGAGACCCAGTACTTC. It specifies CASTISGTASQETQYF. The rearrangement uses TRBV7-2 and TRBJ2-5; 7 bases are a match to TRBD1. The V segment lost 7 bases and the J segment 1 base; nucleotides outside the gene matches: 12. This CDR3 is 16 amino acids long. Germline V gives CDR1 SGHTA, CDR2 FQGNSA.

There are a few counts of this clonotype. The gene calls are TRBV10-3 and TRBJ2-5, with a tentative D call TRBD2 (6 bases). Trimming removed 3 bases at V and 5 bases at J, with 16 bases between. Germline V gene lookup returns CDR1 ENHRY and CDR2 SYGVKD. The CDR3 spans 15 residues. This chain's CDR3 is CAISDWGGEGETQYF. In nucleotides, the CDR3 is TGTGCCATCAGTGATTGGGGCGGGGAAGGGGAGACCCAGTACTTC.

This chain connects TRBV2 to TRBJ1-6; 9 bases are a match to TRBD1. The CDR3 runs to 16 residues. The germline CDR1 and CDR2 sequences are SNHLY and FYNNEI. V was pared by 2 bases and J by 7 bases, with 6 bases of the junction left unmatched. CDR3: CASSERSGQGNSPLHF. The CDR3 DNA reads TGTGCCAGCAGTGAAAGATCCGGACAGGGGAATTCACCCCTCCACTTT.

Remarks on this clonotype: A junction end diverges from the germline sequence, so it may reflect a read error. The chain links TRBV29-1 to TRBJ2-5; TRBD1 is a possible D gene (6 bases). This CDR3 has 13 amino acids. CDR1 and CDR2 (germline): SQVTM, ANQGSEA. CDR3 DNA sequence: TGCAGTGTTGATGTTAGAGGGGGAGAGACCCAGTACTTC. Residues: CSVDVRGGETQYF.

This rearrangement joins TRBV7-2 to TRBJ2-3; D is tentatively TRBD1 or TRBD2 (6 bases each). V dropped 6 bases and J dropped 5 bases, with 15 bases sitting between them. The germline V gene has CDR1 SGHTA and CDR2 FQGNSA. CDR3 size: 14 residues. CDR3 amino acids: CASRPGDSRDTQYF. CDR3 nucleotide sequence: TGTGCCAGCAGGCCAGGGGACTCGAGAGATACGCAGTATTTT.

CDR3 DNA: TGTGCCAGCAACCTACTACTTTACAATGAGCAGTTCTTC. Amino acids: CASNLLLYNEQFF. This chain joins TRBV6-1 and TRBJ2-1; no firm D call. V lost 7 bases and J 4 bases, leaving 11 bases between the germline ends. The CDR3 length is 13 residues. Germline CDR1 MNHNS, CDR2 SASEGT.

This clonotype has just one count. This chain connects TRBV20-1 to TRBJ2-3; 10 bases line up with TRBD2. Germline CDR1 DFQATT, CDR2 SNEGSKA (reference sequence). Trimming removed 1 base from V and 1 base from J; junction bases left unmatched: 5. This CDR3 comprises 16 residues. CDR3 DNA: TGCAGTGCTAGAGTGGCTAGCGGGGGCCGCACAGATACGCAGTATTTT. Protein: CSARVASGGRTDTQYF.

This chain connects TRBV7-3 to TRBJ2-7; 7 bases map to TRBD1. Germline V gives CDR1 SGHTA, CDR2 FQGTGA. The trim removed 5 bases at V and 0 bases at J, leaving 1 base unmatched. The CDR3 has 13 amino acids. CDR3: CASSEGASYEQYF. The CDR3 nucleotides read TGTGCCAGCAGCGAGGGGGCCTCCTACGAGCAGTACTTC. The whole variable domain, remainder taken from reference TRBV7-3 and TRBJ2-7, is GAGVSQTPSNKVTEKGKYVELRCDPISGHTALYWYRQSLGQGPEFLIYFQGTGAADDSGLPNDRFFAVRPEGSVSTLKIQRTERGDSAVYLCASSEGASYEQYFGPGTRLTVT.

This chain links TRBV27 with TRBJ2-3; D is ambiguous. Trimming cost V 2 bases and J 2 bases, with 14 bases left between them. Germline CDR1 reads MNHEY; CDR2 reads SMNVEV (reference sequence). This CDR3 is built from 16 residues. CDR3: CASSLGRTWPTDTQYF. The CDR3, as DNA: TGTGCCAGCAGTTTAGGAAGAACCTGGCCCACAGATACGCAGTATTTT.

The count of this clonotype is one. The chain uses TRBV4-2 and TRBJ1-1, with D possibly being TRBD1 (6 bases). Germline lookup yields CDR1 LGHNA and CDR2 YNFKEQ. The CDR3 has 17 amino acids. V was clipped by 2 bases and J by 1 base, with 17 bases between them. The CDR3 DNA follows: TGTGCCAGCAGCCAACAAAGGGGGGGAACTTCGAACACTGAAGCTTTCTTT. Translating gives CASSQQRGGTSNTEAFF.

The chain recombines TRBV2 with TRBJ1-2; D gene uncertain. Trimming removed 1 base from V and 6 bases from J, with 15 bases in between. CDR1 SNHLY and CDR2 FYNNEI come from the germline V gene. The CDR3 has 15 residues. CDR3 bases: TGTGCCAGCAGTGAAGGGCACCTTTCCTACGATGGCTACACCTTC. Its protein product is CASSEGHLSYDGYTF.

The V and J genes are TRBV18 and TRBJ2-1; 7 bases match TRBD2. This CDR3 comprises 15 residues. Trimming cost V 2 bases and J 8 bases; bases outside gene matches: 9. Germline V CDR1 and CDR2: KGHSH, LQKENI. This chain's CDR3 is CASSPSGRVGDEQFF. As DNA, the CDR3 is TGTGCCAGCTCACCATCAGGGAGGGTCGGCGATGAGCAGTTCTTC.

DNA for the CDR3: TGTGCCAGCAGTAAGCTGTGGGCCCAAGAGACCCAGTACTTC. It encodes CASSKLWAQETQYF. The genes are TRBV27 and TRBJ2-5; D remains unclear. V lost 5 bases and J 1 base, leaving 11 bases between the germline ends. The CDR3 extends over 14 amino acids. Germline CDR1 and CDR2: MNHEY and SMNVEV (reference sequence).

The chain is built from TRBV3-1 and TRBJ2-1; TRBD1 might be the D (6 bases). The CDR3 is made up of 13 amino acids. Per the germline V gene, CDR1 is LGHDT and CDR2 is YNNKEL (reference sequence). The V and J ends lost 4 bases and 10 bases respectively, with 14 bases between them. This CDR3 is CASSRGQPYEQFF. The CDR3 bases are TGTGCCAGCAGCCGCGGACAGCCTTACGAGCAGTTCTTC.

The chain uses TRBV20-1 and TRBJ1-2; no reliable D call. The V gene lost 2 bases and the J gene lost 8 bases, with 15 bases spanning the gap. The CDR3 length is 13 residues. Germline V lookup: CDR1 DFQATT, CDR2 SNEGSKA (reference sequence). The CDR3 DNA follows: TGCAGTGCTAGACCCCCAACCCAGGAAGGCTACACCTTC. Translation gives CSARPPTQEGYTF.